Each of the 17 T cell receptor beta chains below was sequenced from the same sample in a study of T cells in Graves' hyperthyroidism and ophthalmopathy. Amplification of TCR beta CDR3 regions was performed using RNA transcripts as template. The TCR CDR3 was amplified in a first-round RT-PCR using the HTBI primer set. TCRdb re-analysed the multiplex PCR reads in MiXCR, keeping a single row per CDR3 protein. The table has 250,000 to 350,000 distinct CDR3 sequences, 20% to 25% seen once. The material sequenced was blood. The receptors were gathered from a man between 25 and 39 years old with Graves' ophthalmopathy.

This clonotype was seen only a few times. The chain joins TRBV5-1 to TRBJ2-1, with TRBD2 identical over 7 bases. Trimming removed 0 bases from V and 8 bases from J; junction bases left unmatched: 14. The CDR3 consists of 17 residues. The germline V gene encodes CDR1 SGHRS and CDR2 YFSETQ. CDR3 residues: CASSLVPLAESRHEQFF. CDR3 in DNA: TGCGCCAGCAGCTTGGTTCCCCTAGCGGAAAGTCGTCATGAGCAGTTCTTC.

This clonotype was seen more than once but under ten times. The CDR3 reads CSARERGQGLPSGANVLTF. For the CDR3, the DNA is TGCAGTGCTAGAGAAAGGGGACAGGGTCTCCCCTCTGGGGCCAACGTCCTGACTTTC. The chain combines TRBV20-1 with TRBJ2-6, with 9 bases that match TRBD1. Looked up from germline, CDR1 is DFQATT and CDR2 is SNEGSKA (reference sequence). The V and J ends lost 0 bases and 0 bases, in that order; junction bases with no gene match: 9. The CDR3 loop spans 19 amino acids.

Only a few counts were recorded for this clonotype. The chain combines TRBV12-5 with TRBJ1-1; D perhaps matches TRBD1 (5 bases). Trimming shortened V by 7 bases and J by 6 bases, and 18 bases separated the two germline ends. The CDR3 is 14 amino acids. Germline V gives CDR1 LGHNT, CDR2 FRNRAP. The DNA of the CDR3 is TGTGCTAGTGCCGGACCAGGGCGTATCGCTGAAGCTTTCTTT. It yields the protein CASAGPGRIAEAFF.

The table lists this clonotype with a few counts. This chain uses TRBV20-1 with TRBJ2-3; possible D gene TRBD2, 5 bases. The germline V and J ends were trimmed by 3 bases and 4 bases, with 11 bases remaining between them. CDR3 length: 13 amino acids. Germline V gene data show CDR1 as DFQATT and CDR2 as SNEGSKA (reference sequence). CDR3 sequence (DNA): TGCAGTGCTAGTGTGCGGGCCTCAGATACGCAGTATTTT. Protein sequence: CSASVRASDTQYF.

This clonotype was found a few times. CDR3 protein: CSARVGSTEQYF. CDR3 DNA: TGCAGTGCTAGAGTCGGCTCTACCGAGCAGTACTTC. The chain has TRBV20-1 and TRBJ2-7, with no clear D. V was shortened by 1 base and J by 6 bases, with 10 bases between the two germline ends. CDR1 and CDR2 (germline): DFQATT, SNEGSKA (reference sequence). The CDR3 is 12 residues long.

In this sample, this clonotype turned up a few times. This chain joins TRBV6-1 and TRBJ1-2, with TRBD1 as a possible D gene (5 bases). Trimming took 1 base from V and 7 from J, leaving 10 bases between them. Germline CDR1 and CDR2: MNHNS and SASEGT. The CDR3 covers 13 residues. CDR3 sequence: CASSEEGLAGYTF. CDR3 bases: TGTGCCAGCAGTGAAGAGGGGTTAGCTGGCTACACCTTC.

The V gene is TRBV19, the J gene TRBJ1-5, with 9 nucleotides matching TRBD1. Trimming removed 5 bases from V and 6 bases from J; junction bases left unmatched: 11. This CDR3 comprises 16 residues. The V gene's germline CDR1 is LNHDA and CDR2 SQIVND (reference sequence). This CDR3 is CASSPSTGGTFQPQHF. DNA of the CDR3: TGTGCCAGTAGTCCTTCGACAGGGGGGACGTTTCAGCCCCAGCATTTT.

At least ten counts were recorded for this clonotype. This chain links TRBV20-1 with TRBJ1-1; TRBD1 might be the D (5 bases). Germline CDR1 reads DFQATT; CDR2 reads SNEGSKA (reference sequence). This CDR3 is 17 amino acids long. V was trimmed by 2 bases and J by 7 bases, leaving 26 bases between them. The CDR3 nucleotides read TGCAGTGCTAGAAGGAGGGGCGTCGCCACGATCATAGGTGAAGCTTTCTTT. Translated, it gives CSARRRGVATIIGEAFF.

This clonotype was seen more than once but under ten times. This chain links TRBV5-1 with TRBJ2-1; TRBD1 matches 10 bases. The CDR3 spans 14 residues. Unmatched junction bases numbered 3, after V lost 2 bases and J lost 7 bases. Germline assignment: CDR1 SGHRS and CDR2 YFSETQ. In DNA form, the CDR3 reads TGCGCCAGCAGCTTCCGGGACAGGGGAAATGAGCAGTTCTTC. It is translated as CASSFRDRGNEQFF.

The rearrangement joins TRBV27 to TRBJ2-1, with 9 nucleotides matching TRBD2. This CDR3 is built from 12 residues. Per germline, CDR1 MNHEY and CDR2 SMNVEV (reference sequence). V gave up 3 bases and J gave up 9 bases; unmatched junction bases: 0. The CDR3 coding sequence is TGTGCCAGCAGTTTGACTAGCGGTGAGCAGTTCTTC. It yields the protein CASSLTSGEQFF.

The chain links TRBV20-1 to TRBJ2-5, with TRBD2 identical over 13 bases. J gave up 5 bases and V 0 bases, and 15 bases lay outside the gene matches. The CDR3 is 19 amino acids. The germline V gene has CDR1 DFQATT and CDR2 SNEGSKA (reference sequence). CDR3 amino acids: CSARDPGLAGRVGEETQYF. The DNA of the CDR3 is TGCAGTGCTAGAGATCCGGGACTAGCGGGAAGGGTCGGGGAGGAGACCCAGTACTTC.

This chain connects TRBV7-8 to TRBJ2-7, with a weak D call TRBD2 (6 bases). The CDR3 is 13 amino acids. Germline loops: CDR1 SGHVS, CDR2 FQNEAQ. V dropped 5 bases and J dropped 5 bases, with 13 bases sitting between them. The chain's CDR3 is CASSPDYNHEQYF. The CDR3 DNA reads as TGTGCCAGCAGCCCGGACTATAATCACGAGCAGTACTTC. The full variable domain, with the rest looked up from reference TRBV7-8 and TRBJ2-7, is GAGVSQSPRYKVAKRGQDVALRCDPISGHVSLFWYQQALGQGPEFLTYFQNEAQLDKSGLPSDRFFAERPEGSVSTLKIQRTQQEDSAVYLCASSPDYNHEQYFGPGTRLTVT.

As DNA, the CDR3 is TGTGCCAGCAGGGTCGGAGCCTTCACAGATACGCAGTATTTT. Translating gives CASRVGAFTDTQYF. The rearrangement uses TRBV5-6 and TRBJ2-3; the D is unclear. The CDR3 is 14 residues long. From germline, CDR1 is SGHDT and CDR2 YYEEEE. Trimming took off 5 bases at V and 2 bases at J, with 12 bases between the two ends.

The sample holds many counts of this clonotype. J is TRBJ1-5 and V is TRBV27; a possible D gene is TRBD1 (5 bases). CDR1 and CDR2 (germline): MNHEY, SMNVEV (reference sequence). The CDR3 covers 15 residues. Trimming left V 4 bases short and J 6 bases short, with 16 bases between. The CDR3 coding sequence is TGTGCCAGCAGTTCATCAGGGCGCAATTTTCAGCCCCAGCATTTT. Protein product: CASSSSGRNFQPQHF.

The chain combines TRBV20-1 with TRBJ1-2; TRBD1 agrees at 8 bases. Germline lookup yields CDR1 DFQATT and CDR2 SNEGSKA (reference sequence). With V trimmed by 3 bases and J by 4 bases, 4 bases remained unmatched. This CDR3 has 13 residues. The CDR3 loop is CSASQGTGYGYTF. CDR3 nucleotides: TGCAGTGCTAGTCAAGGGACAGGCTATGGCTACACCTTC.

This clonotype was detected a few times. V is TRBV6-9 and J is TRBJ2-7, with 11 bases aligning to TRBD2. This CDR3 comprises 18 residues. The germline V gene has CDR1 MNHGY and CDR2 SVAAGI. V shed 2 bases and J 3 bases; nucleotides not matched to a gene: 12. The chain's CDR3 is CASSYPPHLAGGNYEQYF. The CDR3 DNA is TGTGCCAGCAGTTATCCGCCCCATTTAGCGGGAGGGAACTACGAGCAGTACTTC.

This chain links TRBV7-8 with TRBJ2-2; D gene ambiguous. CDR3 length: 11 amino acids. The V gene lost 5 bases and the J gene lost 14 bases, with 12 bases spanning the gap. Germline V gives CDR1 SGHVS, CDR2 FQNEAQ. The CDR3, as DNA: TGTGCCAGCAGCGCAAGCGTAGAACTGTTTTTT. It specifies CASSASVELFF.